The clone carrying this T cell receptor (beta chain) was seen once. This CDR3 is 17 amino acids long. With V trimmed by 3 bases and J by 0 bases, 7 bases remained unmatched. Germline lookup yields CDR1 SNHLY and CDR2 FYNNEI. The data are from a study of blood T cell repertoires in COVID-19. Study-level information: The United States, Italy and Spain were the sources of the acute and convalescent COVID-19 samples. PBMCs, B-cell-depleted T cells, or T cells provided the cDNA or gDNA that made up the material.

In the source study's methods: For nucleated cells, counts were estimated from reference gene primer amplification. TCRdb's table, derived via immunoSEQ multiplex PCR, lists solely in-frame clones and lacks some. The V and J calls and clone size come from that table; D and trimming were worked out from the DNA. Of around 88,000 clones in the sample, 65% to 85% were seen once. The source material was peripheral blood. The source is a man aged 60 to 75 with acute or convalescent COVID-19. This sequence joins TRBV2 and TRBJ2-1; 8 nucleotides align to TRBD2. DNA of the CDR3: TGTGCCAGCAGTGACAGCGGGGGCATAGTCTCCTACAATGAGCAGTTCTTC. Translation gives CASSDSGGIVSYNEQFF.